Listed here are 20 T cell receptor beta chains from one sample, sequenced in a study of spatial heterogeneity in lung cancer. General study points: Tumoral mutation counts were tracked by counts of expanded intratumoral alpha and beta TCRs.

The antigens these receptors bind are not known. The time point is: sample taken at primary tumor resection. TCRdb reanalysed the 5' RACE reads using MiXCR and keeps one entry per CDR3 protein. The sample has about 11,000 distinct CDR3 sequences, over 4.5% seen once; the top ten hold around 12%. The source was lung tumor tissue, collected at surgery. Source of these receptors: a male donor with early-stage non-small cell lung cancer.

By its share, this clonotype is large. The CDR3: CASSPSTDTQYF. The CDR3 DNA reads as TGTGCCAGCTCACCGAGCACAGATACGCAGTATTTT. The chain combines TRBV18 with TRBJ2-3; unclear D gene. The ends were cut back, 3 bases at V and 0 bases at J, with 1 base in the middle. This CDR3 is built from 12 residues. Germline values: CDR1 KGHSH, CDR2 LQKENI.

This clonotype was counted many times. The chain carries TRBV29-1 and TRBJ1-1; TRBD1 is a possible D gene (6 bases). In germline, CDR1 is SQVTM, CDR2 ANQGSEA. The CDR3 contains 14 residues. V was pared by 0 bases and J by 4 bases, with 12 bases between. In DNA, the CDR3 is TGCAGCGTTGAAGATCAAACAGGGCGCACTGAAGCTTTCTTT. Translated, it gives CSVEDQTGRTEAFF.

This clonotype was observed at least ten times. This chain uses TRBV28 with TRBJ1-1; D is unclear. The CDR3 is 13 residues long. Per germline, CDR1 MDHEN and CDR2 SYDVKM. V shed 7 bases and J shed 0 bases, with 9 bases lying between them. The CDR3 loop reads CASNAVMNTEAFF. The CDR3 DNA reads as TGTGCCAGCAACGCGGTCATGAACACTGAAGCTTTCTTT.

By share, this clonotype ranks as medium-sized. The chain links TRBV19 to TRBJ2-3; no clear D gene. Germline loops: CDR1 LNHDA, CDR2 SQIVND (reference sequence). Trimming left V 3 bases short and J 0 bases short, with 10 bases between. The CDR3 totals 15 residues. CDR3 nucleotides: TGTGCCAGTAGTATCTCGGCTACTAGCACAGATACGCAGTATTTT. This encodes CASSISATSTDTQYF.

At least ten counts were recorded for this clonotype. The chain links TRBV11-2 to TRBJ1-2; D gene uncertain. Germline V gene lookup returns CDR1 SGHAT and CDR2 FQNNGV. The CDR3 covers 15 residues. V was shortened by 4 bases and J by 4 bases, with 16 bases between the two germline ends. The CDR3 nucleotides read TGTGCCAGCAGCTCCGTGACGAAACGTGGCTATGGCTACACCTTC. Protein sequence: CASSSVTKRGYGYTF.

This clonotype was detected ten times or more. This chain joins TRBV2 and TRBJ2-1; 10 bases line up with TRBD1. Losses at the gene ends were 5 bases for V and 7 bases for J; bases not matched to a gene: 5. The CDR3 covers 14 residues. Germline CDR1 and CDR2: SNHLY and FYNNEI. CDR3 in DNA: TGTGCCAGCAGTTTGACAGGGGGCTGGAATGAGCAGTTCTTC. Translated, it gives CASSLTGGWNEQFF.

This clonotype was recorded at least ten times. The chain combines TRBV12-3 or TRBV12-4 with TRBJ1-1; 10 nucleotides match TRBD1. This CDR3 region has 15 residues. V was pared by 6 bases and J by 0 bases, with 4 bases of the junction left unmatched. This chain's CDR3 is CASRRQGAVNTEAFF. Here the CDR3 DNA reads TGTGCCAGCAGGAGACAGGGGGCCGTGAACACTGAAGCTTTCTTT.

The chain recombines TRBV7-2 with TRBJ2-5; TRBD2 agrees at 13 bases. Germline CDR1 and CDR2: SGHTA and FQGNSA. With 5 bases clipped from V and 5 bases from J, the junction kept 5 bases outside the gene matches. The CDR3 consists of 15 residues. The CDR3, as DNA: TGTGCCAGCAGCGCGACTAGCGGGGGGCTGGAGACCCAGTACTTC. Translating gives CASSATSGGLETQYF.

This clonotype was observed at least ten times. The V and J genes are TRBV12-5 and TRBJ1-1; 9 nucleotides match TRBD1. Germline V gives CDR1 LGHNT, CDR2 FRNRAP. J gave up 0 bases and V 6 bases, and 5 bases lay outside the gene matches. The CDR3 runs 15 residues. CDR3 DNA: TGTGCTAGTGGGCCGAGGACAGGGGTGAACACTGAAGCTTTCTTT. Translating it yields CASGPRTGVNTEAFF.

This clonotype came up many times. The chain combines TRBV7-2 with TRBJ1-4, with 11 bases aligning to TRBD1. CDR1 is SGHTA, CDR2 FQGNSA, per germline. V shed 5 bases and J 7 bases; nucleotides not matched to a gene: 15. This CDR3 comprises 18 residues. The CDR3 DNA follows: TGTGCCAGCAGCCGATACCGGACAGGGGGCAGGTTACGTGAAAAACTGTTTTTT. The encoded protein is CASSRYRTGGRLREKLFF.

In this sample, this clonotype is medium-sized. The gene calls are TRBV12-3 or TRBV12-4 and TRBJ2-1; the match to TRBD2 covers 11 bases. This CDR3 is 15 amino acids long. V lost 5 bases, J lost 5 bases, and 5 bases stayed unmatched. In DNA, the CDR3 is TGTGCCAGCAGTCCCGGGACTAGCGGCAACAATGAGCAGTTCTTC. Translating it yields CASSPGTSGNNEQFF.

This clonotype was counted many times. The rearrangement uses TRBV20-1 and TRBJ2-7; TRBD2 matches 7 bases. The CDR3 is 11 residues long. Germline V gene lookup returns CDR1 DFQATT and CDR2 SNEGSKA (reference sequence). The V segment lost 2 bases and the J segment 7 bases; nucleotides outside the gene matches: 2. CDR3 residues: CSARREGEQYF. CDR3 DNA: TGCAGTGCTAGAAGGGAGGGTGAGCAGTACTTC.

This clonotype was counted many times. The chain recombines TRBV4-1 with TRBJ2-6, with D maybe TRBD1 (5 bases). V lost 6 bases, J lost 3 bases, and 12 bases lay in between. The length of the CDR3 is 15 residues. Germline V gene sequence: CDR1 MGHRA, CDR2 YSYEKL. CDR3 sequence: CASRKGANGANVLTF. The CDR3 DNA reads TGCGCCAGCAGGAAAGGGGCAAATGGGGCCAACGTCCTGACTTTC.

This clonotype was seen a handful of times. V and J are TRBV7-2 and TRBJ2-5, with D perhaps TRBD1 (5 bases). The V gene lost 3 bases and the J gene lost 2 bases, with 10 bases spanning the gap. The germline V gene has CDR1 SGHTA and CDR2 FQGNSA. The CDR3 spans 14 residues. CDR3 coding DNA: TGTGCCAGCAGCTTGAAGGGGCCACAAGAGACCCAGTACTTC. The encoded protein is CASSLKGPQETQYF.

This chain connects TRBV5-1 to TRBJ2-3, with D uncertain. Trimming shortened V by 1 base and J by 5 bases, and 8 bases separated the two germline ends. From germline, CDR1 is SGHRS and CDR2 YFSETQ. The CDR3 sequence is 13 residues long. CDR3 protein: CASSLQKGDTQYF. CDR3 in DNA: TGCGCCAGCAGCTTGCAGAAGGGAGATACGCAGTATTTT. Complete variable domain (other parts from reference TRBV5-1 and TRBJ2-3): KAGVTQTPRYLIKTRGQQVTLSCSPISGHRSVSWYQQTPGQGLQFLFEYFSETQRNKGNFPGRFSGRQFSNSRSEMNVSTLELGDSALYLCASSLQKGDTQYFGPGTRLTVL.

This clonotype has just a few counts. The chain is built from TRBV7-2 and TRBJ2-7, with D possibly matching TRBD2 (5 bases). The V end was cut by 1 base, the J end by 5 bases, with 15 bases between. The germline V gene has CDR1 SGHTA and CDR2 FQGNSA. This CDR3 is built from 15 residues. The CDR3 loop reads CASSLDFGRIDEQYF. The CDR3 DNA sequence: TGTGCCAGCAGCTTAGACTTTGGGAGAATCGACGAGCAGTACTTC.

This clonotype has at least ten counts. The chain carries TRBV20-1 and TRBJ2-7; 7 nucleotides line up with TRBD1. Germline CDR1 DFQATT, CDR2 SNEGSKA (reference sequence). With V trimmed by 5 bases and J by 4 bases, 8 bases remained unmatched. The CDR3 covers 13 residues. CDR3 protein: CSAPGQVGYEQYF. CDR3 DNA sequence: TGCAGTGCTCCTGGACAGGTCGGGTACGAGCAGTACTTC.

This clonotype is termed medium-sized. The chain links TRBV6-5 to TRBJ1-6; tentatively, D is TRBD1 (5 bases). The CDR3 has 15 residues. Germline V CDR1 and CDR2: MNHEY, SVGAGI. Trimming removed 0 bases from V and 6 bases from J, with 9 bases in between. The CDR3 coding sequence is TGTGCCAGCAGTTACTCTGGGAGGGGTAATTCACCCCTCCACTTT. Its protein product is CASSYSGRGNSPLHF.

This clonotype came up many times. V and J are TRBV20-1 and TRBJ1-2, with TRBD1 matching over 8 bases. Trimming removed 3 bases from V and 4 bases from J; junction bases left unmatched: 7. Germline CDR1 is DFQATT and CDR2 is SNEGSKA (reference sequence). This CDR3 is 14 amino acids long. The CDR3 bases are TGCAGTGCTAGGCGGTCAGGGGGCGTCTATGGCTACACCTTC. It specifies CSARRSGGVYGYTF.

This clonotype was counted many times. The rearrangement links TRBV6-6 to TRBJ2-5, with D perhaps matching TRBD1 (6 bases). Trimming cost V 3 bases and J 6 bases, with 11 bases left between them. CDR1 is MNHNY and CDR2 is SVGAGI in the germline V gene (reference sequence). The CDR3 extends over 13 amino acids. The DNA for the CDR3 is TGTGCCAGCAGTTATACCAGGGGAAAGACCCAGTACTTC. As protein: CASSYTRGKTQYF.